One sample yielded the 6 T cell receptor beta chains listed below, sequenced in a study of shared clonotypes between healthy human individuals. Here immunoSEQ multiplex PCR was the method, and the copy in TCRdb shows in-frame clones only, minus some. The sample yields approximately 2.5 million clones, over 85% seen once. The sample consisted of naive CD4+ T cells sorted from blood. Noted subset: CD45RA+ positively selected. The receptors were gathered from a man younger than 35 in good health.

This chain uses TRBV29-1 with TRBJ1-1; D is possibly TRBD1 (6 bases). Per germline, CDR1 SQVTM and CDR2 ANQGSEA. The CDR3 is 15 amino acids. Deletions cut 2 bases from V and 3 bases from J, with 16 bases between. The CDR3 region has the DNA TGCAGCGTTGAATATATCGGACAGAGGGACACTGAAGCTTTCTTT. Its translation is CSVEYIGQRDTEAFF.

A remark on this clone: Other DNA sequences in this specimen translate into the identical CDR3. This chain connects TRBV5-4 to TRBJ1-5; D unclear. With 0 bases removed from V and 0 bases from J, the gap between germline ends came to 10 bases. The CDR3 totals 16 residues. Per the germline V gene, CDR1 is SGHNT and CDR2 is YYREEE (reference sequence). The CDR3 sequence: CASSLGGQNSNQPQHF. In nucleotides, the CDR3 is TGTGCCAGCAGCTTGGGAGGGCAGAATAGCAATCAGCCCCAGCATTTT.

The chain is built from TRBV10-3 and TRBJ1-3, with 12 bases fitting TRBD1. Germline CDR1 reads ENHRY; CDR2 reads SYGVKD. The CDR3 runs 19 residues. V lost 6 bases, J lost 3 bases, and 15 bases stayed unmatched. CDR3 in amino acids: CAIRAGTGGASVIGNTIYF. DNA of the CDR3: TGTGCCATCAGGGCTGGGACAGGGGGCGCCTCGGTTATTGGAAACACCATATATTTT.

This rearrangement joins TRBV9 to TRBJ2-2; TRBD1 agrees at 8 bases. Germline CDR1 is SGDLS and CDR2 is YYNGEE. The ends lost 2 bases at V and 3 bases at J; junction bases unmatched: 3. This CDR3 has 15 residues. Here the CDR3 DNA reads TGTGCCAGCAGCGTTCCAGGGGGCGACACCGGGGAGCTGTTTTTT. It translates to CASSVPGGDTGELFF. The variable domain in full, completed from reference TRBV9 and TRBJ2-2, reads DSGVTQTPKHLITATGQRVTLRCSPRSGDLSVYWYQQSLDQGLQFLIQYYNGEERAKGNILERFSAQQFPDLHSELNLSSLELGDSALYFCASSVPGGDTGELFFGEGSRLTVL.

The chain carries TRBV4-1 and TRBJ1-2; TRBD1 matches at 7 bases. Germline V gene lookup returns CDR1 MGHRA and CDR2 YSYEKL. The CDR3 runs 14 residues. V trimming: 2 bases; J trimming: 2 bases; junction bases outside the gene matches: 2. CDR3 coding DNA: TGCGCCAGCAGCCAAAAACAGGGGAACTATGGCTACACCTTC. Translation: CASSQKQGNYGYTF.

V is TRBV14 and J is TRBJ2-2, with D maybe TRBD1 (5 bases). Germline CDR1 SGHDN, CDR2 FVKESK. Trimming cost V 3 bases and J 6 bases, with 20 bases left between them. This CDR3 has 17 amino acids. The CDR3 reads CASSHWSAGWSAGELFF. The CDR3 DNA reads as TGTGCCAGCAGCCATTGGAGTGCAGGGTGGAGCGCCGGGGAGCTGTTTTTT.